These 27 T cell receptor beta chains were sequenced from one sample in a study of T cell responses to AZD1222 COVID-19 vaccine. The method was immunoSEQ multiplex PCR; TCRdb's version includes in-frame clones alone and lacks a portion of them. The data contain over 85,000 clones, over 85% of them singletons. The sample here was peripheral blood, taken 28 days after the second AZD1222 dose. These receptor sequences come from an adult who received the AZD1222 COVID-19 vaccine.

The chain combines TRBV11-2 with TRBJ1-2; 7 positions agree with TRBD1. This CDR3 contains 13 residues. V shed 5 bases and J 7 bases; nucleotides not matched to a gene: 7. CDR1 is SGHAT, CDR2 FQNNGV, per germline. CDR3 coding DNA: TGTGCCAGCAGCCCTGGACAGGCTGCTGGCTACACCTTC. Encoded protein: CASSPGQAAGYTF.

The CDR3 loop reads CASSLYPGTGNTEAFF. The CDR3 DNA sequence: TGCGCCAGCAGCTTGTATCCCGGGACGGGGAACACTGAAGCTTTCTTT. This chain joins TRBV5-1 and TRBJ1-1, with D possibly TRBD1 on 5 matching bases. CDR3 size: 16 residues. CDR1 is SGHRS and CDR2 is YFSETQ in the germline V gene. V lost 1 base, J lost 1 base, and 14 bases lay in between. The variable domain in full, completed from reference TRBV5-1 and TRBJ1-1, reads KAGVTQTPRYLIKTRGQQVTLSCSPISGHRSVSWYQQTPGQGLQFLFEYFSETQRNKGNFPGRFSGRQFSNSRSEMNVSTLELGDSALYLCASSLYPGTGNTEAFFGQGTRLTVV.

The gene calls are TRBV5-8 and TRBJ2-3, with D perhaps TRBD1 (6 bases). CDR3 length: 15 residues. Germline V gene sequence: CDR1 SGHTS, CDR2 YDEGEE. V lost 1 base and J 3 bases, leaving 12 bases between the germline ends. Here the CDR3 reads CASSLRQANTDTQYF. In DNA form, the CDR3 reads TGTGCCAGCAGCTTGCGACAGGCAAATACAGATACGCAGTATTTT.

This clone occurred once. The chain has TRBV5-1 and TRBJ2-1; D remains ambiguous. V lost 2 bases and J lost 4, with 13 bases in between. CDR3 length: 15 residues. The germline CDR1 and CDR2 sequences are SGHRS and YFSETQ. CDR3 in amino acids: CASSFRRAKYNEQFF. CDR3 DNA sequence: TGCGCCAGCAGCTTCCGCAGAGCCAAGTACAATGAGCAGTTCTTC. The entire variable domain, with the rest obtained from reference TRBV5-1 and TRBJ2-1, is as follows: KAGVTQTPRYLIKTRGQQVTLSCSPISGHRSVSWYQQTPGQGLQFLFEYFSETQRNKGNFPGRFSGRQFSNSRSEMNVSTLELGDSALYLCASSFRRAKYNEQFFGPGTRLTVL.

This clone has only one observation. The chain employs TRBV30 and TRBJ2-1; 8 bases fit TRBD1. The CDR3 is 15 residues long. In germline, CDR1 is GTSNPN, CDR2 SVGIG (reference sequence). With V trimmed by 3 bases and J by 4 bases, 8 bases remained unmatched. CDR3 sequence (DNA): TGTGCCTGGAGCACGGACAGGGCCCCGTACAATGAGCAGTTCTTC. Its protein is CAWSTDRAPYNEQFF.

V gene TRBV3-1 (or the pseudogene TRBV3-2) combines with J gene TRBJ1-1; D unresolved. Germline V gene data show CDR1 as LGHDT and CDR2 as YNNKEL (reference sequence). Trimming pared 3 bases from V and 1 base from J, leaving 9 bases between. The CDR3 totals 14 residues. CDR3 DNA: TGTGCCAGCAGCCAGCTGCAACGGAACACTGAAGCTTTCTTT. Translation: CASSQLQRNTEAFF.

The chain combines TRBV2 with TRBJ2-6; D tentatively fits TRBD1 or TRBD2 (6 bases each). Looked up from germline, CDR1 is SNHLY and CDR2 is FYNNEI. This CDR3 spans 18 amino acids. Deletions cut 9 bases from V and 4 bases from J, with 25 bases between. CDR3 coding DNA: TGTGCCAGAAGGTTAATGGGGGCGCCCCGGGGGGGGGCCAACGTCCTGACTTTC. Residues: CARRLMGAPRGGANVLTF.

This clone was observed a few times. The J gene is TRBJ1-1, the V gene TRBV25-1; 7 positions agree with TRBD1. The CDR3 totals 14 residues. Germline values: CDR1 MGHDK, CDR2 SYGVNS. Trimming cost V 1 base and J 1 base; bases outside gene matches: 0. DNA for the CDR3: TGTGCCAGCAGTGAATGGACAGGGAACACTGAAGCTTTCTTT. This gives the protein CASSEWTGNTEAFF.

The V call is TRBV11-2, the J call TRBJ1-6; TRBD1 is a possible D gene (6 bases). CDR1 and CDR2 from the germline V gene are SGHAT and FQNNGV. V was shortened by 3 bases and J by 7 bases, with 13 bases between the two germline ends. This CDR3 is built from 15 residues. CDR3 nucleotide sequence: TGTGCCAGCAGCTTCCAGGGGAGGCCCAATTCACCCCTCCACTTT. This sequence encodes CASSFQGRPNSPLHF.

In this sample, this clone turned up a few times. CDR3 bases: TGTGCCAGCAGTGTCTTCGGGGGAGATACCTACGAGCAGTACTTC. Encoded protein: CASSVFGGDTYEQYF. This chain connects TRBV2 to TRBJ2-7, with D maybe TRBD2 (6 bases). V was trimmed by 4 bases and J by 2 bases, leaving 15 bases between them. Germline V gene sequence: CDR1 SNHLY, CDR2 FYNNEI. The CDR3 totals 15 residues.

This chain joins TRBV5-1 and TRBJ2-2; the D is unclear. This CDR3 is built from 13 residues. V dropped 7 bases and J dropped 2 bases, with 9 bases sitting between them. Germline CDR1 reads SGHRS; CDR2 reads YFSETQ. The CDR3 sequence is CASRASNTGELFF. CDR3 coding DNA: TGCGCCAGCCGAGCCTCTAACACCGGGGAGCTGTTTTTT.

J is TRBJ2-1 and V is TRBV7-2; D is possibly TRBD1 (6 bases). CDR1 SGHTA and CDR2 FQGNSA come from the germline V gene. Trimming removed 1 base from V and 0 bases from J, with 10 bases in between. The CDR3 runs 16 residues. The DNA for the CDR3 is TGTGCCAGCAGCTTAGACCCGGACAGCTCCTACAATGAGCAGTTCTTC. Protein: CASSLDPDSSYNEQFF.

The chain uses TRBV6-4 and TRBJ2-7, with D uncertain. CDR3 size: 11 residues. The V end lost 10 bases, the J end lost 7 bases, and 14 bases lay between the germline ends. CDR1 and CDR2 (germline): MRHNA, SNTAGT. CDR3 in amino acids: CATADGQEQYF. CDR3 nucleotide sequence: TGTGCCACAGCAGATGGGCAGGAGCAGTACTTC.

The J gene is TRBJ2-2, the V gene TRBV12-3 or TRBV12-4; D uncertain. There are 13 residues in the CDR3. V lost 5 bases and J 5 bases, leaving 9 bases between the germline ends. The CDR3 here is CASSLRITGELFF. The CDR3 DNA sequence: TGTGCCAGCAGTCTTCGTATAACCGGGGAGCTGTTTTTT.

The chain has TRBV6-2 or TRBV6-3 and TRBJ1-5, with D possibly being TRBD1 (6 bases). V shed 3 bases and J shed 1 base, with 13 bases lying between them. Per the germline V gene, CDR1 is MNHEY and CDR2 is SVGEGT. The CDR3 spans 16 residues. The CDR3, as DNA: TGTGCCAGCAGTTATCACAGGGTTTTCAGCAATCAGCCCCAGCATTTT. Residues: CASSYHRVFSNQPQHF.

The chain carries TRBV19 and TRBJ2-5, with TRBD1 matching over 7 bases. The J segment lost 1 base and the V segment lost 0 bases, leaving 5 bases of the junction unmatched. Germline V gene sequence: CDR1 LNHDA, CDR2 SQIVND (reference sequence). This CDR3 contains 16 residues. CDR3 protein: CASSIEWDSFQETQYF. For the CDR3, the DNA is TGTGCCAGTAGTATAGAGTGGGACAGTTTCCAAGAGACCCAGTACTTC.

The chain combines TRBV7-2 with TRBJ2-2; 8 bases agree with TRBD2. This CDR3 region has 16 residues. CDR1 is SGHTA and CDR2 is FQGNSA in the germline V gene. V gave up 1 base and J gave up 6 bases; unmatched junction bases: 7. CDR3 amino acids: CASSLVSAGAAGELFF. The DNA for the CDR3 is TGTGCCAGCAGCTTAGTGTCAGCGGGGGCTGCCGGGGAGCTGTTTTTT.

The chain uses TRBV7-2 and TRBJ2-7, with 10 bases fitting TRBD2. The CDR3 is 14 residues long. V trimming: 4 bases; J trimming: 3 bases; junction bases outside the gene matches: 3. From germline, CDR1 is SGHTA and CDR2 FQGNSA. CDR3 amino acids: CASSSSGGLYEQYF. The CDR3, as DNA: TGTGCCAGCAGCTCTAGCGGGGGCCTCTACGAGCAGTACTTC.

This rearrangement joins TRBV5-1 to TRBJ1-3; D remains ambiguous. Germline CDR1 and CDR2: SGHRS and YFSETQ. V lost 3 bases, J lost 2 bases, and 12 bases lay in between. The CDR3 is 15 residues long. The CDR3 sequence is CASSYGEFPGNTIYF. CDR3 DNA: TGCGCCAGCAGCTATGGAGAGTTTCCTGGAAACACCATATATTTT. The variable domain in full, with the rest retrieved from reference TRBV5-1 and TRBJ1-3, is KAGVTQTPRYLIKTRGQQVTLSCSPISGHRSVSWYQQTPGQGLQFLFEYFSETQRNKGNFPGRFSGRQFSNSRSEMNVSTLELGDSALYLCASSYGEFPGNTIYFGEGSWLTVV.

CDR3 protein: CASSPKRTGVQYEQYF. CDR3 DNA: TGTGCCAGCAGCCCAAAGCGGACAGGGGTTCAATACGAGCAGTACTTC. The rearrangement uses TRBV21-1 and TRBJ2-7; no DNA check was done on the table's D call, TRBD1. TRBV21-1 is a known pseudogene. The CDR3 runs 16 residues.

The chain carries TRBV2 and TRBJ1-1, with TRBD1 as a possible D gene (5 bases). The CDR3 runs 14 residues. The V end lost 8 bases, the J end lost 1 base, and 14 bases lay between the germline ends. CDR1 is SNHLY, CDR2 FYNNEI, per germline. The CDR3, as DNA: TGTGCCAGCGGGGGACGGACACGGAACACTGAAGCTTTCTTT. Its protein is CASGGRTRNTEAFF.

The chain is built from TRBV5-1 and TRBJ1-5, with 10 bases identical to TRBD1. The length of the CDR3 is 16 residues. The V and J ends lost 4 bases and 3 bases, in that order; junction bases with no gene match: 7. Looked up from germline, CDR1 is SGHRS and CDR2 is YFSETQ. CDR3 residues: CASSPGGTGDNQPQHF. In nucleotides, the CDR3 is TGCGCCAGCAGCCCGGGGGGGACAGGGGACAATCAGCCCCAGCATTTT.

This chain joins TRBV18 and TRBJ2-5; 12 bases match TRBD1. The CDR3 is 15 amino acids. Germline CDR1 and CDR2: KGHSH and LQKENI. The V segment lost 5 bases and the J segment 4 bases; nucleotides outside the gene matches: 5. The CDR3, as DNA: TGTGCCAGCTCAGACGGGACAGGGGGCTTAGAGACCCAGTACTTC. This translates into CASSDGTGGLETQYF.

The rearrangement joins TRBV2 to TRBJ1-1, with no clear D. This CDR3 has 12 amino acids. Looked up from germline, CDR1 is SNHLY and CDR2 is FYNNEI. V was shortened by 9 bases and J by 5 bases, with 13 bases between the two germline ends. CDR3 nucleotides: TGTGCCAGACAAAGGAGCGAAACTGAAGCTTTCTTT. Protein sequence: CARQRSETEAFF. Full variable domain (rest looked up from reference TRBV2 and TRBJ1-1): EPEVTQTPSHQVTQMGQEVILRCVPISNHLYFYWYRQILGQKVEFLVSFYNNEISEKSEIFDDQFSVERPDGSNFTLKIRSTKLEDSAMYFCARQRSETEAFFGQGTRLTVV.

The chain carries TRBV10-2 and TRBJ2-2, with D perhaps matching TRBD1 (5 bases). The length of the CDR3 is 15 residues. V was trimmed by 6 bases and J by 1 base, leaving 12 bases between them. The germline V gene has CDR1 WSHSY and CDR2 SAAADI. Here the CDR3 reads CASRATALNTGELFF. The CDR3 DNA reads TGCGCCAGCAGGGCGACAGCCTTGAACACCGGGGAGCTGTTTTTT.

The genes are TRBV7-6 and TRBJ1-3, with D possibly being TRBD1 (5 bases). With 2 bases removed from V and 0 bases from J, the gap between germline ends came to 8 bases. The CDR3 covers 15 residues. Germline V gene sequence: CDR1 SGHVS, CDR2 FNYEAQ. In nucleotides, the CDR3 is TGTGCCAGCAGCTTATGGGGGAACTCTGGAAACACCATATATTTT. As protein: CASSLWGNSGNTIYF.

The rearrangement uses TRBV5-6 and TRBJ2-7; D ambiguous. Germline CDR1 SGHDT, CDR2 YYEEEE. V was trimmed by 4 bases and J by 4 bases, leaving 9 bases between them. The CDR3 has 12 residues. The CDR3 sequence is CASSAGSYEQYF. The DNA for the CDR3 is TGTGCCAGCAGCGCCGGGTCTTACGAGCAGTACTTC.